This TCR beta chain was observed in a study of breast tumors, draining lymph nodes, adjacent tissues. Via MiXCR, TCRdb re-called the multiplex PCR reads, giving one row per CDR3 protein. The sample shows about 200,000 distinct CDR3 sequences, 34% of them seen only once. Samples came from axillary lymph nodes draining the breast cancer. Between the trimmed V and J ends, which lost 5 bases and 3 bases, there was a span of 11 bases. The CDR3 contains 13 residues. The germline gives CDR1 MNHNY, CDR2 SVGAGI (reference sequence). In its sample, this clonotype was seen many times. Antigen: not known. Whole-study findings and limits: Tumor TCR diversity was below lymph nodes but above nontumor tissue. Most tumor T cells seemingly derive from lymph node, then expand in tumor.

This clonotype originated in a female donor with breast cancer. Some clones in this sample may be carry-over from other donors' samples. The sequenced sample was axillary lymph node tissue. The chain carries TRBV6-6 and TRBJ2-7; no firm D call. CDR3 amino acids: CASSPKGFYEQYF. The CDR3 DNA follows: TGTGCCAGCAGTCCCAAAGGGTTCTACGAGCAGTACTTC.